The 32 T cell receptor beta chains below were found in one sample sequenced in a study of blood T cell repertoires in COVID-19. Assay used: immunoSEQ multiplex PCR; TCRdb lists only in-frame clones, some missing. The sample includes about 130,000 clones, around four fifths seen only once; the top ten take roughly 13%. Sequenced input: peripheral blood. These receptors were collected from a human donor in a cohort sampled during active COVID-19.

CDR3 bases: TGTGCCAGCAGTTGGGACAGGAGCCCCTCCTACGAGCAGTACTTC. Translating it yields CASSWDRSPSYEQYF. This chain uses TRBV6-6 with TRBJ2-7; 8 bases align to TRBD1. The V segment lost 4 bases and the J segment 0 bases; nucleotides outside the gene matches: 5. Germline assignment: CDR1 MNHNY and CDR2 SVGAGI (reference sequence). The CDR3 consists of 15 residues.

This chain's CDR3 is CASSLDGTGSYF. CDR3 DNA sequence: TGTGCCAGCAGCTTAGACGGGACAGGCTCGTACTTC. The chain couples TRBV11-2 to TRBJ2-7; TRBD1 agrees at 8 bases. The V gene's germline CDR1 is SGHAT and CDR2 FQNNGV. This CDR3 spans 12 amino acids. V gave up 0 bases and J gave up 12 bases; unmatched junction bases: 4.

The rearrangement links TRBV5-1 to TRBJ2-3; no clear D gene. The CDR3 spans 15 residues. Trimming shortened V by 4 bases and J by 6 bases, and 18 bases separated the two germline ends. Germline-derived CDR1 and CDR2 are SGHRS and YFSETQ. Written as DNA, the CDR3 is TGCGCCAGCAGCCCCGAGGTACTCCCTCGGGATACGCAGTATTTT. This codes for CASSPEVLPRDTQYF.

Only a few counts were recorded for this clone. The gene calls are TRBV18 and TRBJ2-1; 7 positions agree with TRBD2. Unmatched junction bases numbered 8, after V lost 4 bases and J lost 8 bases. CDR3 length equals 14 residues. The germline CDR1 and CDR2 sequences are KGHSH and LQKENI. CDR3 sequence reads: CASSLFAGVDEQFF. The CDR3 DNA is TGTGCCAGCTCACTTTTTGCGGGGGTGGATGAGCAGTTCTTC.

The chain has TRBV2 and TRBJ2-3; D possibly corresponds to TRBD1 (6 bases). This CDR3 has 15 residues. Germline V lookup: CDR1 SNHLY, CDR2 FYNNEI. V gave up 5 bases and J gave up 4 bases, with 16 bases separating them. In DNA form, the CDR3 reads TGTGCCAGCAGTTCATTAGCAGGGGTCGCAGATACGCAGTATTTT. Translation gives CASSSLAGVADTQYF.

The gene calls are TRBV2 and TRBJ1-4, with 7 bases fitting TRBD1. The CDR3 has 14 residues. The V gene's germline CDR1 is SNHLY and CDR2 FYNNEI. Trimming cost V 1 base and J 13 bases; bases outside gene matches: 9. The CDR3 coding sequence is TGTGCCAGCAGTGAAGAGGTAGGGGGCAGAGGACTGTTTTTT. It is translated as CASSEEVGGRGLFF.

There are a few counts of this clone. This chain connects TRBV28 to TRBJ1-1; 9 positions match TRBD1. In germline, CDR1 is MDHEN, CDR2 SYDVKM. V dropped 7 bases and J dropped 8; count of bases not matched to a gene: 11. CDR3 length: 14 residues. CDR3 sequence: CASIPTRDRVEAFF. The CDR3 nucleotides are TGTGCCAGCATCCCCACCCGGGACAGGGTCGAAGCTTTCTTT.

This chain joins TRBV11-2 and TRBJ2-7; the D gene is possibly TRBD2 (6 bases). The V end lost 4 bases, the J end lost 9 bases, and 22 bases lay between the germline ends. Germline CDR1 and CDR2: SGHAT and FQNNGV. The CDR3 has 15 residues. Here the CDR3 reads CASSSRAGLQARQYF. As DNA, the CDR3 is TGTGCCAGCAGCTCCCGGGCGGGACTGCAAGCCAGGCAGTACTTC.

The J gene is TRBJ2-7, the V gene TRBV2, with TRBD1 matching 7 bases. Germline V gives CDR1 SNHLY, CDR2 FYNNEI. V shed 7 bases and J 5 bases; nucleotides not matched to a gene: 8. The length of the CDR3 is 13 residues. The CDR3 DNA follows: TGTGCCAGCAATCGGGACAGCCCTAACGAGCAGTACTTC. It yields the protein CASNRDSPNEQYF.

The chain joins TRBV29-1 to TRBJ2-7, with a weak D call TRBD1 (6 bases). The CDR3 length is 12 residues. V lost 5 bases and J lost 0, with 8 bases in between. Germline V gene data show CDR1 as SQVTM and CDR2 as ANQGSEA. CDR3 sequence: CSVRTDSYEQYF. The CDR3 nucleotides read TGCAGCGTTAGGACAGACTCCTACGAGCAGTACTTC.

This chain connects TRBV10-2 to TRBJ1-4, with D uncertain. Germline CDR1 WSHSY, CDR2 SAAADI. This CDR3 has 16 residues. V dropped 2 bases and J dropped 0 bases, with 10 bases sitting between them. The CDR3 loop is CASSEQNAATNEKLFF. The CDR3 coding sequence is TGCGCCAGCAGTGAGCAGAATGCAGCAACTAATGAAAAACTGTTTTTT.

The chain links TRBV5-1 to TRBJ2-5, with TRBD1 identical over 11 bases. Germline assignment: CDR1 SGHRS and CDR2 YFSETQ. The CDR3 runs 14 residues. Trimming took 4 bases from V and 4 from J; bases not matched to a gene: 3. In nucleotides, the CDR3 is TGCGCCAGCAGCGGGGGGACAGGGGGAGAGACCCAGTACTTC. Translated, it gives CASSGGTGGETQYF.

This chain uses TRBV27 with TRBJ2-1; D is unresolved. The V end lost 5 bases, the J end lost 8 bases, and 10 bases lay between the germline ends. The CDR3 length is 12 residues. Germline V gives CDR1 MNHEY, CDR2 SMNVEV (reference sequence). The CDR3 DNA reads TGTGCCAGCAGTCCCCACCGGGATGAGCAGTTCTTC. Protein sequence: CASSPHRDEQFF.

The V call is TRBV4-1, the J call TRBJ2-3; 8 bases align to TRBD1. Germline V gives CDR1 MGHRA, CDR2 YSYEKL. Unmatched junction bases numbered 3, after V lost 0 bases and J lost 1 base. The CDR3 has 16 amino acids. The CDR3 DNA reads TGCGCCAGCAGCCAAGAGCAGGGGGCCCGCACAGATACGCAGTATTTT. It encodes CASSQEQGARTDTQYF.

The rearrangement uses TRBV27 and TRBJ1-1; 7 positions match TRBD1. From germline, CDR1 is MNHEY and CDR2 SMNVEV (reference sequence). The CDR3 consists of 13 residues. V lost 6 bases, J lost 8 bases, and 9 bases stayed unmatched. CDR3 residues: CASSATGEDEAFF. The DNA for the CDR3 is TGTGCCAGCAGCGCTACAGGGGAGGACGAAGCTTTCTTT.

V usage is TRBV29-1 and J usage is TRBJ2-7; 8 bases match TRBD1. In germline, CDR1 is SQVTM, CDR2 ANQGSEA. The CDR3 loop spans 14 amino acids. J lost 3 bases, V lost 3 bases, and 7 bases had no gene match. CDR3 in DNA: TGCAGCGTTGATAGGACAGGGAAAGGCTACGAGCAGTACTTC. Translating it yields CSVDRTGKGYEQYF.

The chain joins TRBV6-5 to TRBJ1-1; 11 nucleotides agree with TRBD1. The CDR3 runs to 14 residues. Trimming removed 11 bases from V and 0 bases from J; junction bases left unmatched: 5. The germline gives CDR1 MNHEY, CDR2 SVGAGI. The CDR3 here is CAGWTGGLNTEAFF. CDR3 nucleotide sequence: TGTGCCGGCTGGACAGGGGGCTTGAACACTGAAGCTTTCTTT.

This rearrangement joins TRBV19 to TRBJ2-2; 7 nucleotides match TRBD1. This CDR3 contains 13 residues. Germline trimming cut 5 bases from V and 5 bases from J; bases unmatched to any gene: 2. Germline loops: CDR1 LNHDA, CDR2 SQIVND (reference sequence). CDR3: CASSVTGTGELFF. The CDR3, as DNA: TGTGCCAGTAGTGTGACAGGGACCGGGGAGCTGTTTTTT.

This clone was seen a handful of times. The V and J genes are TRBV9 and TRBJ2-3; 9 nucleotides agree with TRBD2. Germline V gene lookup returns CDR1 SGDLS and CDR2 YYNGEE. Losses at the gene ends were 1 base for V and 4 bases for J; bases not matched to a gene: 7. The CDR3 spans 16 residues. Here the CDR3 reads CASSVSGGGAPDTQYF. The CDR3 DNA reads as TGTGCCAGCAGCGTATCGGGCGGGGGGGCCCCAGATACGCAGTATTTT.

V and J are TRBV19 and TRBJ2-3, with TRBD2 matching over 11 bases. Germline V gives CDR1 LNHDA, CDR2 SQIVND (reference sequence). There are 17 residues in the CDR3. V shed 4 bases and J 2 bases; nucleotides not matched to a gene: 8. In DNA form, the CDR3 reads TGTGCCAGTAGTAGTCCGGGACTAGCGGAGGACACAGATACGCAGTATTTT. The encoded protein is CASSSPGLAEDTDTQYF.

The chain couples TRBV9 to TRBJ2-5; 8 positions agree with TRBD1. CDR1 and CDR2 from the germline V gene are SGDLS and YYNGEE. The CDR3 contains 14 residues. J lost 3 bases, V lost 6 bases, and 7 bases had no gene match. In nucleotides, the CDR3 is TGTGCCAGCAACAAGGACAGGGTGGAAGAGACCCAGTACTTC. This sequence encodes CASNKDRVEETQYF.

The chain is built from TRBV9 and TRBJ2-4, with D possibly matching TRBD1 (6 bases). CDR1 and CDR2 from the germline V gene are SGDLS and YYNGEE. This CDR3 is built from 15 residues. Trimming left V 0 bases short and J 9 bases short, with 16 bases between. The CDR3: CASSVAGETGTIQYF. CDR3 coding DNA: TGTGCCAGCAGCGTAGCTGGGGAAACAGGGACCATTCAGTACTTC.

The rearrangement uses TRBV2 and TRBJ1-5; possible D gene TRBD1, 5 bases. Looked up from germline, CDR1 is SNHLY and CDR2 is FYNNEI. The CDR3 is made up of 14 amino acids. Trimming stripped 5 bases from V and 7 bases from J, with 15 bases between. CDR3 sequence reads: CASSNLGTWQPQHF. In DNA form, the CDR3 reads TGTGCCAGCAGTAACCTCGGGACTTGGCAGCCCCAGCATTTT.

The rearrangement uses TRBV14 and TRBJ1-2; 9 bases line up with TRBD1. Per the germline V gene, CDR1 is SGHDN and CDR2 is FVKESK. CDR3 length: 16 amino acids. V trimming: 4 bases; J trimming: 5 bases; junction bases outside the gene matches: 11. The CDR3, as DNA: TGTGCCAGCAGCCCCACCGGGACAGGGCTTTTTTATGGCTACACCTTC. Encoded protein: CASSPTGTGLFYGYTF.

The CDR3 DNA reads as TGTGCCAGCAGTCGTCCGGGGTTCGCTGAAGCTTTCTTT. The encoded protein is CASSRPGFAEAFF. The chain uses TRBV12-3 or TRBV12-4 and TRBJ1-1; no clear D. This CDR3 contains 13 residues. The V end lost 5 bases, the J end lost 6 bases, and 13 bases lay between the germline ends.

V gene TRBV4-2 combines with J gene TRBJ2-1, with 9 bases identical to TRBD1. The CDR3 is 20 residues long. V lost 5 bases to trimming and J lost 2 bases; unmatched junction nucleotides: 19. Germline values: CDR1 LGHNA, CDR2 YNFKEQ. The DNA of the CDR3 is TGTGCCAGCAGCAAAGGAGCCGGTAGACCGGGACAGGGTACCTACAATGAGCAGTTCTTC. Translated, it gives CASSKGAGRPGQGTYNEQFF.

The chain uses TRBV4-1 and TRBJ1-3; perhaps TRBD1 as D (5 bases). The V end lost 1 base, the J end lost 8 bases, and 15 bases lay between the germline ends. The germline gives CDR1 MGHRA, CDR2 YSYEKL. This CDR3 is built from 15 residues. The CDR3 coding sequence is TGCGCCAGCAGCCAAGGGAGGGGCGGACTTCACACCATATATTTT. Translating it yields CASSQGRGGLHTIYF.

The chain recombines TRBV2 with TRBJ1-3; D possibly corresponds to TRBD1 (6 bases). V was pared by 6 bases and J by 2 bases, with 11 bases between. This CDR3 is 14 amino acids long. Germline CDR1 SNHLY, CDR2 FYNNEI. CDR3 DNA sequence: TGTGCCAGCAGGGAGACAGGTGCTGGAAACACCATATATTTT. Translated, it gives CASRETGAGNTIYF.

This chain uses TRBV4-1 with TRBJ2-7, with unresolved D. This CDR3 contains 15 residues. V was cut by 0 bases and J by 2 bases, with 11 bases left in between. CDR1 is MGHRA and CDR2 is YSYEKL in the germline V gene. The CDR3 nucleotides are TGCGCCAGCAGCCAAGAGCTAGTCAGCGCCTACGAGCAGTACTTC. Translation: CASSQELVSAYEQYF.

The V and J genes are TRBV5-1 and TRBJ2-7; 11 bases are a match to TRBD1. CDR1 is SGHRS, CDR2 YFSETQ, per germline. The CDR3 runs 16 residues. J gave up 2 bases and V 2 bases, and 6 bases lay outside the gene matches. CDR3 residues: CASSFTPGQGAYEQYF. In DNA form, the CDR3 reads TGCGCCAGCAGCTTCACCCCGGGACAGGGGGCCTACGAGCAGTACTTC.

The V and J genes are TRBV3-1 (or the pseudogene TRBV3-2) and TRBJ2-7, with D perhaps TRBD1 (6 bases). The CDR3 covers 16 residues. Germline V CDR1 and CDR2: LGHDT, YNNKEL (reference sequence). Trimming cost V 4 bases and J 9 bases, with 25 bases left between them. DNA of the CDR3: TGTGCCAGCAGCCCTCCACTCATAGGGACACGAGCCGGGCAGTACTTC. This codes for CASSPPLIGTRAGQYF.

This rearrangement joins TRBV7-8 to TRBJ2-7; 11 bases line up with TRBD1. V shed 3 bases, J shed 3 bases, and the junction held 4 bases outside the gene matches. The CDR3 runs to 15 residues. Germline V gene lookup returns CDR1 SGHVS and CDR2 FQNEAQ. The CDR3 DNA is TGTGCCAGCAGCTTCTCCGGGACAGGGGGCTACGAGCAGTACTTC. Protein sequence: CASSFSGTGGYEQYF. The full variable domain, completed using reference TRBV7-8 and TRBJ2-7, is GAGVSQSPRYKVAKRGQDVALRCDPISGHVSLFWYQQALGQGPEFLTYFQNEAQLDKSGLPSDRFFAERPEGSVSTLKIQRTQQEDSAVYLCASSFSGTGGYEQYFGPGTRLTVT.